This entry features one T cell receptor (beta chain) sequence. The CDR3 is made up of 10 amino acids. Trimming stripped 7 bases from V and 8 bases from J, with 11 bases between. CDR1 DFQATT and CDR2 SNEGSKA come from the germline V gene (reference sequence). This sample is part of a study of cytomegalovirus exposure and HLA in healthy donors. 60 Vbeta and 13 Jbeta primers were used in PCR. The method was immunoSEQ multiplex PCR; TCRdb's version includes in-frame clones alone and lacks a portion of them. The data show some 140,000 clones, approximately 75% seen once. The origin of this receptor is a man younger than 30 in good health and CMV-seronegative. This rearrangement joins TRBV20-1 to TRBJ1-2, with D hard to call. Material: PBMCs. The CDR3 loop reads CSVRQEGYTF. DNA for the CDR3: TGCAGTGTCCGCCAAGAGGGCTACACCTTC.